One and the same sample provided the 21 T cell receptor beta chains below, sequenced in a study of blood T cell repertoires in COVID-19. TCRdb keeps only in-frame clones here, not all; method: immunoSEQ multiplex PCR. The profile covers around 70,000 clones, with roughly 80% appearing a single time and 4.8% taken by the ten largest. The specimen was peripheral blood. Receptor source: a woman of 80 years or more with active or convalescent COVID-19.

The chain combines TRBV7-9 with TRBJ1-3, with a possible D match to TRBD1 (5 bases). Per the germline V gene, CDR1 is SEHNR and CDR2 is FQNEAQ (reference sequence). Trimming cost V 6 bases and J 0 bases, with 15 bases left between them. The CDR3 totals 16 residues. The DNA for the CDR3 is TGTGCCAGCAGGAGGTTAGGGGAACGCTCTGGAAACACCATATATTTT. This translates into CASRRLGERSGNTIYF. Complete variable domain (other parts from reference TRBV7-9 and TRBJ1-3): DTGVSQNPRHKITKRGQNVTFRCDPISEHNRLYWYRQTLGQGPEFLTYFQNEAQLEKSRLLSDRFSAERPKGSFSTLEIQRTEQGDSAMYLCASRRLGERSGNTIYFGEGSWLTVV.

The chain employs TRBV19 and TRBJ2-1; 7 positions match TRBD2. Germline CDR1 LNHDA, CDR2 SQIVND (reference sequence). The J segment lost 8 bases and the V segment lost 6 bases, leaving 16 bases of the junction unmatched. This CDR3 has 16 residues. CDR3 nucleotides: TGTGCCAGTAGCCCTATATCCCGGAGGCTAGCGGATGAGCAGTTCTTC. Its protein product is CASSPISRRLADEQFF.

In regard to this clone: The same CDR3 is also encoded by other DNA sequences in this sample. CDR3 region: CASRRQGSSYNSPLHF. The CDR3 DNA reads as TGTGCCAGCAGGAGACAGGGAAGCTCCTATAATTCACCCCTCCACTTT. The chain couples TRBV28 to TRBJ1-6; TRBD1 matches 7 bases. CDR3 length equals 16 residues. V gave up 6 bases and J gave up 0 bases; unmatched junction bases: 5. CDR1 is MDHEN, CDR2 SYDVKM, per germline.

Here the CDR3 DNA reads TGTGCCAGCAGCAGGGATTTAGGACAGGGTTATACTGAAGCTTTCTTT. It codes for CASSRDLGQGYTEAFF. This chain joins TRBV21-1 and TRBJ1-1; TRBD1, as called in the table, went unchecked against the DNA. TRBV21-1 is assigned pseudogene status. The CDR3 length is 16 residues.

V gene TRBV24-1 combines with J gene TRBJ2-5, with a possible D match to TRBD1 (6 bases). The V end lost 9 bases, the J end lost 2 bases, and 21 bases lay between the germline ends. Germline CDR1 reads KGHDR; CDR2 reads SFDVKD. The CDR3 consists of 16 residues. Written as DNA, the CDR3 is TGTGCCACCTGTAACGAGGGGCAGGGGACGCAAGAGACCCAGTACTTC. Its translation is CATCNEGQGTQETQYF.

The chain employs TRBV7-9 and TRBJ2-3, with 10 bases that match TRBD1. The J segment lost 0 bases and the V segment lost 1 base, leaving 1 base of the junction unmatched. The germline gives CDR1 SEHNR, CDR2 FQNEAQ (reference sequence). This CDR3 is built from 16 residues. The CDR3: CASSLGDRGSTDTQYF. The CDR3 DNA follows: TGTGCCAGCAGCTTAGGGGACAGGGGTAGCACAGATACGCAGTATTTT.

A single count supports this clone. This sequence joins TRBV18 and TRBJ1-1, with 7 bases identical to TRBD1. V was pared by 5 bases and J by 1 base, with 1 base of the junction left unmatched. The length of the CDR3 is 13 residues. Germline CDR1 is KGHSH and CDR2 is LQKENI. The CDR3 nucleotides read TGTGCCAGCTCATGGGACAGGAACACTGAAGCTTTCTTT. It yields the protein CASSWDRNTEAFF.

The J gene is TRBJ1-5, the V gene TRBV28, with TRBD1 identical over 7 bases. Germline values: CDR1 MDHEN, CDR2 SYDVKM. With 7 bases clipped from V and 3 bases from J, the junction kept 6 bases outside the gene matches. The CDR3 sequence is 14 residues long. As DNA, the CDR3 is TGTGCCAGCATGAGAGGGGGCCTCAATCAGCCCCAGCATTTT. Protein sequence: CASMRGGLNQPQHF.

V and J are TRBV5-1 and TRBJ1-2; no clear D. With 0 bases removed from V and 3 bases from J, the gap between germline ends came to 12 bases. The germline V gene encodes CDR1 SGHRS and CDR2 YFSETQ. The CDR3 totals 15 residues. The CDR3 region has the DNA TGCGCCAGCAGCTTGGCTCGAGGGCAGGACTATGGCTACACCTTC. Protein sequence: CASSLARGQDYGYTF.

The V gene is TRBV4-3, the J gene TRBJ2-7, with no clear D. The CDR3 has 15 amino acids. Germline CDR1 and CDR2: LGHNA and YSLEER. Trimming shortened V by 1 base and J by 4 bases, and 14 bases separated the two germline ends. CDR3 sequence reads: CASSQVKARGYEQYF. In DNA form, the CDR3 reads TGCGCCAGCAGCCAAGTAAAAGCGCGAGGATACGAGCAGTACTTC.

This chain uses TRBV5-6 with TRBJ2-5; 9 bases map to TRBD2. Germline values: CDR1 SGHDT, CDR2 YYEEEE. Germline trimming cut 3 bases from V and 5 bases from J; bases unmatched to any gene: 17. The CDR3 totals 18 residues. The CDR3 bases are TGTGCCAGCAGCTGGCTACTTGAGGGACTAGCATCAGCGGAGACCCAGTACTTC. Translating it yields CASSWLLEGLASAETQYF. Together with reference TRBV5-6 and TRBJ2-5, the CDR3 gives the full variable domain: DAGVTQSPTHLIKTRGQQVTLRCSPKSGHDTVSWYQQALGQGPQFIFQYYEEEERQRGNFPDRFSGHQFPNYSSELNVNALLLGDSALYLCASSWLLEGLASAETQYFGPGTRLLVL.

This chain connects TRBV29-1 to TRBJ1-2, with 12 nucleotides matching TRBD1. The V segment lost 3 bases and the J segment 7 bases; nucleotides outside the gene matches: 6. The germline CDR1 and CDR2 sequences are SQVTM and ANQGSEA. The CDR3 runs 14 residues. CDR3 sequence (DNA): TGCAGCGTTGATCTTAGGGACAGGGGGCTTGGCTACACCTTC. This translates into CSVDLRDRGLGYTF.

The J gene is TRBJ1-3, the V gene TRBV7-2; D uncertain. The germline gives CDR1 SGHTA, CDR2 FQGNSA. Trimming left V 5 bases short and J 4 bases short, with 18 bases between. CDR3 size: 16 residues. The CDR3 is CASSRRGGGQGNTIYF. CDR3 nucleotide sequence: TGTGCCAGCAGCAGACGAGGAGGCGGGCAAGGAAACACCATATATTTT.

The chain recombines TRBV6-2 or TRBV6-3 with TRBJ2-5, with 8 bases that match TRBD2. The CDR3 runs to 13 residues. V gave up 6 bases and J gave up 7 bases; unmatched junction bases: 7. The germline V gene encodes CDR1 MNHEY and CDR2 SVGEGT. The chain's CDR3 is CASSYGREGTQYF. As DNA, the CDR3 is TGTGCCAGCAGCTATGGACGGGAGGGGACCCAGTACTTC.

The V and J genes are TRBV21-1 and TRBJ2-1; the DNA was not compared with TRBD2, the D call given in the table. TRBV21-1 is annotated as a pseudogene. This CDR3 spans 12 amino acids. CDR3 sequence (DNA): TGTGCCAGCGCGGGAGGTGACAATGAGCAGTTCTTC. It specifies CASAGGDNEQFF.

CDR3 bases: TGTGCCAGCAGTGCAGGGGGGCGAACTGAAGCTTTCTTT. The encoded protein is CASSAGGRTEAFF. This chain uses TRBV12-3 or TRBV12-4 with TRBJ1-1, with TRBD1 matching 7 bases. The CDR3 extends over 13 amino acids. Trimming removed 5 bases from V and 5 bases from J; junction bases left unmatched: 5.

CDR3 sequence: CASSQDPAGFNEQFF. The DNA for the CDR3 is TGCGCCAGCAGCCAAGATCCAGCGGGGTTCAATGAGCAGTTCTTC. This chain joins TRBV4-3 and TRBJ2-1; TRBD2 agrees at 7 bases. The CDR3 sequence is 15 residues long. Germline values: CDR1 LGHNA, CDR2 YSLEER. J was trimmed by 6 bases and V by 0 bases; bases with no gene match: 5.

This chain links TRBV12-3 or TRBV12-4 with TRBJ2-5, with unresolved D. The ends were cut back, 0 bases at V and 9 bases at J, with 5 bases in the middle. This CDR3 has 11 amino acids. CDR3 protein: CASSLASPQYF. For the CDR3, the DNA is TGTGCCAGCAGTTTAGCTAGTCCCCAGTACTTC.

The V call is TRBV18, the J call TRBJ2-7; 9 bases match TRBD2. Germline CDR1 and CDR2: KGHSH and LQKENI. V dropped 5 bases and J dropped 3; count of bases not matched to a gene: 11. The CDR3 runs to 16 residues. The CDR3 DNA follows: TGTGCCAGCTCAACCAGGGCTAGCGGGAATCGCTACGAGCAGTACTTC. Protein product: CASSTRASGNRYEQYF.

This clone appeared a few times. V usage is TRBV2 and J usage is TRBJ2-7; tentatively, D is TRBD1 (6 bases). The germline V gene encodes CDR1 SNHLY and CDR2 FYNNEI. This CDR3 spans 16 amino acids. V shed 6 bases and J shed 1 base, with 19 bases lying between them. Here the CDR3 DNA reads TGTGCCAGCAGGGACAGTCTTCCGCTGCGGTCCTACGAGCAGTACTTC. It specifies CASRDSLPLRSYEQYF.

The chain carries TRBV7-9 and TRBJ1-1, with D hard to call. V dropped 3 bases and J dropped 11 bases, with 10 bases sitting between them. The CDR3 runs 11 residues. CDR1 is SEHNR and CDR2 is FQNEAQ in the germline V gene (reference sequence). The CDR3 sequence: CASSFGVEAFF. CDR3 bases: TGTGCCAGCAGCTTCGGGGTGGAGGCTTTCTTT.